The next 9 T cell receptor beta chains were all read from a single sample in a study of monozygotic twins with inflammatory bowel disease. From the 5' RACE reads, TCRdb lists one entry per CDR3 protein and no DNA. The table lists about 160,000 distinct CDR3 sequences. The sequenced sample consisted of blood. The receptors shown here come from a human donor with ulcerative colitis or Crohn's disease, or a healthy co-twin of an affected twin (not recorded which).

This CDR3 is CASSPDRPNYGYTF. The rearrangement joins TRBV5-1 to TRBJ1-2; the D call of TRBD1 rests on TCRdb alone, since no DNA is present to check it. The germline V gene encodes CDR1 SGHRS and CDR2 YFSETQ. The CDR3 is 14 residues long.

The CDR3 is CASSLRSSYNEQFF. The V and J genes are TRBV12-3 or TRBV12-4 and TRBJ2-1. This CDR3 comprises 14 residues.

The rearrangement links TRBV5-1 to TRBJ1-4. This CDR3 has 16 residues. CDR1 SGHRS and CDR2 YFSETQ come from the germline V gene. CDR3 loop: CASSRDPSGSNEKLFF.

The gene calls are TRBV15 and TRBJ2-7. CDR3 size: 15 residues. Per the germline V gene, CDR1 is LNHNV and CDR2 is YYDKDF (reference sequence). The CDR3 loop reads CATSRDWASSGEQYF. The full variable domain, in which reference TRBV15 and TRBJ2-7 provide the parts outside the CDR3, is DAMVIQNPRYQVTQFGKPVTLSCSQTLNHNVMYWYQQKSSQAPKLLFHYYDKDFNNEADTPDNFQSRRPNTSFCFLDIRSPGLGDTAMYLCATSRDWASSGEQYFGPGTRLTVT.

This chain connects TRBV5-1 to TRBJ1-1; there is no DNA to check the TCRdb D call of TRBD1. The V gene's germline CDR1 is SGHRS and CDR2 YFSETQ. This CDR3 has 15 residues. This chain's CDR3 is CASSLWDRGNTEAFF.

The CDR3 loop reads CASLRAGGLSYEQYF. The chain links TRBV27 to TRBJ2-7; the TRBD1 assignment by TCRdb is unverifiable without DNA. This CDR3 spans 15 amino acids. Germline CDR1 MNHEY, CDR2 SMNVEV (reference sequence).

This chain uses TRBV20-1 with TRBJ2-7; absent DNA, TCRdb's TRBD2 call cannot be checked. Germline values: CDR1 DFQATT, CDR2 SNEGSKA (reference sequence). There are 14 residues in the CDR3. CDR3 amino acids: CSASQSSGSYEQYF.

CDR3 amino acids: CASSPSNQPQHF. The chain uses TRBV7-2 and TRBJ1-5. CDR1 and CDR2 from the germline V gene are SGHTA and FQGNSA. This CDR3 spans 12 amino acids.

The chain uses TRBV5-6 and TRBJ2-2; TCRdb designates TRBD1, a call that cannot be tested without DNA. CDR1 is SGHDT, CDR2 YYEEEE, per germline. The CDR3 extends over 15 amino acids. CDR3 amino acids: CASSPGQGLTGELFF.